What follows are 18 T cell receptor beta chains derived from one specimen sequenced in a study. Each CDR3 protein is one row after TCRdb ran MiXCR on the 5' RACE reads. The sample has nearly 55,000 distinct CDR3 sequences, approximately 23% seen once. Specimen: tumor-infiltrating naive CD4+ T cells sorted from the breast tumor. As to subset: naive CD4+ T cells, CD4+CD45RA+CD25-. These receptors originate from a female donor with breast cancer.

This clonotype was seen only a few times. The chain recombines TRBV5-1 with TRBJ1-1; D not resolved. Trimming took off 0 bases at V and 3 bases at J, with 18 bases between the two ends. CDR1 and CDR2 from the germline V gene are SGHRS and YFSETQ. The CDR3 covers 17 residues. CDR3 loop: CASSLAPERVGYTEAFF. The CDR3 DNA sequence: TGCGCCAGCAGCTTGGCCCCCGAGAGGGTCGGGTACACTGAAGCTTTCTTT.

In the case of this clonotype: A much larger clone lies one base from this, so it may be a read error. This chain connects TRBV7-2 to TRBJ2-3; no reliable D call. The CDR3 runs to 12 residues. CDR1 is SGHTA, CDR2 FQGNSA, per germline. V gave up 3 bases and J gave up 3 bases, with 4 bases separating them. Written as DNA, the CDR3 is TGTGCCAGCAGCTTCTGTACAGATACGCAGTATTTT. This gives the protein CASSFCTDTQYF.

About this clonotype: A much bigger clone sits one base away, suggesting this may be a read error. Because the CDR3 is missing its conserved closing phenylalanine or tryptophan, this is likely a read error. CDR3 sequence (DNA): TGCGCCAGCAGCACCGGGACAGGGTTCACTGAAGCTTTCTCT. Protein: CASSTGTGFTEAFS. The V call is TRBV5-1, the J call TRBJ1-1; 9 bases match TRBD1. This CDR3 is 14 amino acids long. CDR1 is SGHRS and CDR2 is YFSETQ in the germline V gene. V lost 4 bases to trimming and J lost 4 bases; unmatched junction nucleotides: 5.

The chain couples TRBV4-1 to TRBJ2-6; D is perhaps TRBD1 or TRBD2 (5 bases each). The CDR3 has 15 residues. Germline values: CDR1 MGHRA, CDR2 YSYEKL. Trimming removed 0 bases at V and 3 bases at J, with 6 bases between. The CDR3 DNA is TGCGCCAGCAGCCAAGATGGGGGTGGGGCCAACGTCCTGACTTTC. Its protein is CASSQDGGGANVLTF.

This clonotype was seen ten or more times. The V gene is TRBV6-1, the J gene TRBJ1-1; D is undetermined. Trimming left V 6 bases short and J 1 base short, with 12 bases between. The germline V gene encodes CDR1 MNHNS and CDR2 SASEGT. This CDR3 region has 14 residues. CDR3 coding DNA: TGTGCCAGCAGGGTCTTTGCAGGGAACACTGAAGCTTTCTTT. Amino acid sequence: CASRVFAGNTEAFF.

The chain employs TRBV20-1 and TRBJ1-2; D call uncertain. V lost 1 base and J lost 7, with 10 bases in between. The CDR3 totals 12 residues. Germline CDR1 is DFQATT and CDR2 is SNEGSKA (reference sequence). The CDR3 is CSARGASAGYTF. The CDR3 coding sequence is TGCAGTGCTAGAGGGGCCAGCGCTGGCTACACCTTC.

The chain couples TRBV7-2 to TRBJ1-6; 8 bases agree with TRBD1. V was clipped by 4 bases and J by 9 bases; unmatched bases: 8. The CDR3 is 15 residues long. The germline V gene has CDR1 SGHTA and CDR2 FQGNSA. The CDR3 coding sequence is TGTGCCAGCAGCTCACAGGGGGTCTGGGGTTCACCCCTCCACTTT. This codes for CASSSQGVWGSPLHF.

The CDR3 DNA is TGCGCCAGCAGCAGTTCCGGGACTAGCGGGAGTAACAATGAGCAGTTCTTC. Translated: CASSSSGTSGSNNEQFF. The V call is TRBV5-1, the J call TRBJ2-1; 14 bases fit TRBD2. The CDR3 has 17 residues. The germline V gene encodes CDR1 SGHRS and CDR2 YFSETQ. Losses at the gene ends were 4 bases for V and 5 bases for J; bases not matched to a gene: 8. Full variable domain (outside the CDR3, taken from reference TRBV5-1 and TRBJ2-1): KAGVTQTPRYLIKTRGQQVTLSCSPISGHRSVSWYQQTPGQGLQFLFEYFSETQRNKGNFPGRFSGRQFSNSRSEMNVSTLELGDSALYLCASSSSGTSGSNNEQFFGPGTRLTVL.

This clonotype was observed a handful of times. The CDR3 bases are TGTGCCAGCAGTTTAGCAACTAGCGGGAGTGGACAGTTCTTC. It yields the protein CASSLATSGSGQFF. The rearrangement links TRBV12-3 or TRBV12-4 to TRBJ2-1; 11 bases match TRBD2. The CDR3 has 14 residues. J lost 13 bases, V lost 0 bases, and 5 bases had no gene match.

The chain couples TRBV5-1 to TRBJ2-7; TRBD2 agrees at 8 bases. J gave up 0 bases and V 3 bases, and 8 bases lay outside the gene matches. Germline V gene data show CDR1 as SGHRS and CDR2 as YFSETQ. The CDR3 loop spans 16 amino acids. DNA of the CDR3: TGCGCCAGCAGCTCGATCGGGGGGGATAGCTCCTACGAGCAGTACTTC. It codes for CASSSIGGDSSYEQYF. The whole variable domain, remainder taken from reference TRBV5-1 and TRBJ2-7, is KAGVTQTPRYLIKTRGQQVTLSCSPISGHRSVSWYQQTPGQGLQFLFEYFSETQRNKGNFPGRFSGRQFSNSRSEMNVSTLELGDSALYLCASSSIGGDSSYEQYFGPGTRLTVT.

CDR3 protein: CASSPAAVNTEAFF. The DNA for the CDR3 is TGTGCCAGCTCACCAGCGGCGGTGAACACTGAAGCTTTCTTT. The V and J genes are TRBV18 and TRBJ1-1; no clear D gene. The CDR3 is 14 amino acids. V lost 2 bases and J 0 bases, leaving 7 bases between the germline ends. Looked up from germline, CDR1 is KGHSH and CDR2 is LQKENI.

The chain joins TRBV30 to TRBJ1-5; 9 bases map to TRBD1. After removal of 4 bases from V and 7 bases from J, the junction contained 5 bases not matched to a gene. The CDR3 contains 13 residues. Germline CDR1 is GTSNPN and CDR2 is SVGIG (reference sequence). The CDR3 nucleotides are TGTGCCTGGAATGCAGGGACAGGGCAGCCCCAGCATTTT. Protein: CAWNAGTGQPQHF.

The gene calls are TRBV6-1 and TRBJ2-1, with D perhaps matching TRBD2 (5 bases). CDR3 length: 13 residues. CDR1 is MNHNS and CDR2 is SASEGT in the germline V gene. V was pared by 8 bases and J by 0 bases, with 8 bases between. In nucleotides, the CDR3 is TGTGCCAGCGAGGGTACCTCCTACAATGAGCAGTTCTTC. This gives the protein CASEGTSYNEQFF.

The sample holds a few counts of this clonotype. J is TRBJ2-7 and V is TRBV4-2, with 11 bases that match TRBD2. The ends lost 4 bases at V and 7 bases at J; junction bases unmatched: 15. The CDR3 totals 17 residues. Germline loops: CDR1 LGHNA, CDR2 YNFKEQ. The CDR3 loop is CASSRGPSSGTSGEQYF. As DNA, the CDR3 is TGTGCCAGCAGCCGAGGACCCTCATCCGGGACTAGCGGTGAGCAGTACTTC.

The chain has TRBV7-9 and TRBJ2-6; D is unresolved. V shed 3 bases and J shed 4 bases, with 10 bases lying between them. The CDR3 has 15 amino acids. Germline assignment: CDR1 SEHNR and CDR2 FQNEAQ (reference sequence). CDR3 residues: CASSFSQTGANVLTF. In DNA form, the CDR3 reads TGTGCCAGCAGCTTTTCACAGACAGGGGCCAACGTCCTGACTTTC.

The chain carries TRBV20-1 and TRBJ2-5; D is possibly TRBD1 (5 bases). The V and J ends lost 4 bases and 2 bases respectively, with 17 bases between them. This CDR3 region has 15 residues. Germline CDR1 reads DFQATT; CDR2 reads SNEGSKA (reference sequence). The CDR3 DNA sequence: TGCAGTGCTAATCATAACAGGAACGGACAAGAGACCCAGTACTTC. Its protein product is CSANHNRNGQETQYF.

This clonotype was recorded many times. The chain couples TRBV9 to TRBJ2-2; D call uncertain. Germline V gene lookup returns CDR1 SGDLS and CDR2 YYNGEE. The CDR3 is made up of 13 amino acids. Trimming pared 4 bases from V and 3 bases from J, leaving 7 bases between. The CDR3 DNA is TGTGCCAGCAGCACTCGAGACACCGGGGAGCTGTTTTTT. Translation: CASSTRDTGELFF.

J is TRBJ2-3 and V is TRBV4-3, with 14 bases fitting TRBD2. The CDR3 has 17 amino acids. V lost 5 bases to trimming and J lost 1 base; unmatched junction nucleotides: 5. The germline gives CDR1 LGHNA, CDR2 YSLEER. The CDR3 DNA is TGCGCCAGCAGCTCAGGACTAGCGGGAGGTCGCACAGATACGCAGTATTTT. This encodes CASSSGLAGGRTDTQYF.